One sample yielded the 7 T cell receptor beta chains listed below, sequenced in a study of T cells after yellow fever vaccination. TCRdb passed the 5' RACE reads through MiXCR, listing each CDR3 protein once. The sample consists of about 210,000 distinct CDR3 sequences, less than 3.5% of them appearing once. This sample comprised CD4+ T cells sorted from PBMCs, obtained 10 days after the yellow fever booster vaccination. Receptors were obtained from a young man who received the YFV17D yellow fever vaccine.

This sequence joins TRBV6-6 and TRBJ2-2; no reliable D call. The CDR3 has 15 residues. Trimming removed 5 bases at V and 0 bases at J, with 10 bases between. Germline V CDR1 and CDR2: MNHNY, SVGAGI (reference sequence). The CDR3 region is CASSRDGANTGELFF. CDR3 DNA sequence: TGTGCCAGCAGTCGCGATGGGGCGAACACCGGGGAGCTGTTTTTT.

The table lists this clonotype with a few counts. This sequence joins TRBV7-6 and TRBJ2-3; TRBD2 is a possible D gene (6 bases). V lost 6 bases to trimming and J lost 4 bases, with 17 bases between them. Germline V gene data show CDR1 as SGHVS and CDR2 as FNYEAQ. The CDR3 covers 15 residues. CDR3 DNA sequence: TGTGCCAGCAGTCGCAAGGCGGGGTACGCAGATACGCAGTATTTT. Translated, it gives CASSRKAGYADTQYF.

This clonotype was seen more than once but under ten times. Here the CDR3 DNA reads TGCGCCAGCTCAAGCACTGGACTGACCTATAATTCACCCCTCCACTTT. This codes for CASSSTGLTYNSPLHF. The rearrangement links TRBV5-1 to TRBJ1-6; no clear D gene. CDR1 SGHRS and CDR2 YFSETQ come from the germline V gene. V lost 7 bases to trimming and J lost 2 bases, with 16 bases between them. This CDR3 is 16 amino acids long.

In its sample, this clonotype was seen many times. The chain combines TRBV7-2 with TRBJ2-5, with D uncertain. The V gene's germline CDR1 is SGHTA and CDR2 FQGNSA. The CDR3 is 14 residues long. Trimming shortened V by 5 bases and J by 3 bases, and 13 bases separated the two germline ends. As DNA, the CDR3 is TGTGCCAGCAGCCAGATGCGTGACAAAGAGACCCAGTACTTC. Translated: CASSQMRDKETQYF.

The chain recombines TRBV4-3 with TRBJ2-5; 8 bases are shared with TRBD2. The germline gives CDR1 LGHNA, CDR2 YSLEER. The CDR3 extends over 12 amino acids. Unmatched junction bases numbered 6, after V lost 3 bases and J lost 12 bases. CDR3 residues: CASSHRPGLEYF. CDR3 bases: TGCGCCAGCAGCCACAGACCGGGACTAGAGTACTTC.

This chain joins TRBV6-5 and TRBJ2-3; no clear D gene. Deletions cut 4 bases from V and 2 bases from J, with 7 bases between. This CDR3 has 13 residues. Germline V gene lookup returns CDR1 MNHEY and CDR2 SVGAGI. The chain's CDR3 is CASSSRTTDTQYF. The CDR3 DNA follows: TGTGCCAGCAGTTCCCGGACCACAGATACGCAGTATTTT.

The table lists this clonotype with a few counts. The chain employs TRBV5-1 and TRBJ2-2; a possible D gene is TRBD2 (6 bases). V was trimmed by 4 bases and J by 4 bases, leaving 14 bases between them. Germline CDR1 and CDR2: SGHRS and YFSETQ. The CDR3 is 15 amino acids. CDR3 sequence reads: CASSRTHGGTGELFF. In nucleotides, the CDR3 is TGCGCCAGCAGCCGAACTCACGGGGGCACCGGGGAGCTGTTTTTT.